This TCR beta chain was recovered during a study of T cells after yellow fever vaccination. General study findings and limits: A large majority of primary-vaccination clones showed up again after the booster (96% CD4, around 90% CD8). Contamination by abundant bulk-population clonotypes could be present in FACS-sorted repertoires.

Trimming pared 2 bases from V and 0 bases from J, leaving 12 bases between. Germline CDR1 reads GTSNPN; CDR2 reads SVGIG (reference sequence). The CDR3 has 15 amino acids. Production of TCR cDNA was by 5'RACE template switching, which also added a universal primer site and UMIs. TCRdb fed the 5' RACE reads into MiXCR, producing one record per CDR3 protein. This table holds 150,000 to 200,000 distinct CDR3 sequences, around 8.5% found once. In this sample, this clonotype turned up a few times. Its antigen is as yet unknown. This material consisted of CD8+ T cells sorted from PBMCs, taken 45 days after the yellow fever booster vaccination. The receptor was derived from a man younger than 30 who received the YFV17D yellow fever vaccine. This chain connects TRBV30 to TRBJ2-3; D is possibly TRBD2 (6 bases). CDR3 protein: CAWSIAAISTDTQYF. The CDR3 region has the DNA TGTGCCTGGAGTATAGCGGCGATTAGCACAGATACGCAGTATTTT. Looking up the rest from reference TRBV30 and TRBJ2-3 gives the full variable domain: SQTIHQWPATLVQPVGSPLSLECTVEGTSNPNLYWYRQAAGRGLQLLFYSVGIGQISSEVPQNLSASRPQDRQFILSSKKLLLSDSGFYLCAWSIAAISTDTQYFGPGTRLTVL.